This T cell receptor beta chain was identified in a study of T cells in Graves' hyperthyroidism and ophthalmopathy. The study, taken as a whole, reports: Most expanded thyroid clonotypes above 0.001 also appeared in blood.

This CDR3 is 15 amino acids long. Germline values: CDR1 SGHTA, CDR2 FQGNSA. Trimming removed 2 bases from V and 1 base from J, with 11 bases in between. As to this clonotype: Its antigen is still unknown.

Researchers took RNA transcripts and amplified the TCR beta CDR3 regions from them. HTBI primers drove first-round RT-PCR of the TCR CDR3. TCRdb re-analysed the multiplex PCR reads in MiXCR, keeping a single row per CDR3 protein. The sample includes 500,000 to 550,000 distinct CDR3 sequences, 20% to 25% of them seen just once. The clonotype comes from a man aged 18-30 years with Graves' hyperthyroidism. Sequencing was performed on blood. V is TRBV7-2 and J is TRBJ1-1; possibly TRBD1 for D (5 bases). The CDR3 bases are TGTGCCAGCAGCTTAATCCCAGGGAGGAACACTGAAGCTTTCTTT. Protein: CASSLIPGRNTEAFF.